These 9 T cell receptor beta chains originate from one sample sequenced in a study of blood T cell repertoires in COVID-19. Generated by immunoSEQ multiplex PCR, the TCRdb table keeps only in-frame clones and is missing some. The sample carries about 300,000 clones, roughly 82% recorded once. Sequences were obtained from peripheral blood. Receptors were obtained from a woman aged 50 to 60 with acute or convalescent COVID-19.

The chain combines TRBV28 with TRBJ1-2; D might be TRBD1 (6 bases). Trimming left V 2 bases short and J 3 bases short, with 10 bases between. The CDR3 spans 14 residues. In germline, CDR1 is MDHEN, CDR2 SYDVKM. As DNA, the CDR3 is TGTGCCAGCAGTTTAGTGGGGGCGGACTATGGCTACACCTTC. It specifies CASSLVGADYGYTF.

This chain joins TRBV3-1 (or the pseudogene TRBV3-2) and TRBJ1-2; weak D call: TRBD1 (5 bases). The CDR3 length is 15 residues. In germline, CDR1 is LGHDT, CDR2 YNNKEL (reference sequence). Trimming left V 1 base short and J 2 bases short, with 11 bases between. The CDR3 bases are TGTGCCAGCAGCCAAGCCCGCGGGGGAAACTATGGCTACACCTTC. Protein: CASSQARGGNYGYTF.

The chain is built from TRBV11-2 and TRBJ1-5; D gene unclear. V lost 2 bases to trimming and J lost 6 bases, with 5 bases between them. From germline, CDR1 is SGHAT and CDR2 FQNNGV. CDR3 length: 12 residues. CDR3 coding DNA: TGTGCCAGCAGCTTAAGCGGTCAGCCCCAGCATTTT. Its translation: CASSLSGQPQHF.

V and J are TRBV13 and TRBJ2-4; no clear D. The CDR3 spans 14 residues. Trimming pared 2 bases from V and 0 bases from J, leaving 5 bases between. From germline, CDR1 is PRHDT and CDR2 FYEKMQ (reference sequence). CDR3 bases: TGTGCCAGCAGCTTATCACTAGCCAAAAACATTCAGTACTTC. Protein product: CASSLSLAKNIQYF.

The chain combines TRBV19 with TRBJ2-2; D may be TRBD1 (6 bases). V shed 1 base and J shed 3 bases, with 18 bases lying between them. This CDR3 region has 18 residues. In germline, CDR1 is LNHDA, CDR2 SQIVND (reference sequence). CDR3 sequence (DNA): TGTGCCAGTAGTATAGTTGCAGGGGACGTCACGGACACCGGGGAGCTGTTTTTT. It specifies CASSIVAGDVTDTGELFF. Based on the CDR3 plus reference TRBV19 and TRBJ2-2, the full variable domain is DGGITQSPKYLFRKEGQNVTLSCEQNLNHDAMYWYRQDPGQGLRLIYYSQIVNDFQKGDIAEGYSVSREKKESFPLTVTSAQKNPTAFYLCASSIVAGDVTDTGELFFGEGSRLTVL.

Remarks on this clone: The junction shows a germline mismatch at one end, possibly a read error. The J gene is TRBJ1-5, the V gene TRBV10-3; 7 bases are a match to TRBD1. CDR3 length: 11 amino acids. CDR1 ENHRY and CDR2 SYGVKD come from the germline V gene. CDR3 sequence: CAISDSGQPLF. The CDR3 DNA sequence: TGTGCCATCAGTGATTCGGGACAGCCCCTTTTT.

The rearrangement joins TRBV12-3 or TRBV12-4 to TRBJ1-1; D remains unclear. The CDR3 loop spans 13 amino acids. Trimming shortened V by 2 bases and J by 4 bases, and 8 bases separated the two germline ends. CDR3 nucleotide sequence: TGTGCCAGCAGTTTACTAATTTCCACTGAAGCTTTCTTT. Protein sequence: CASSLLISTEAFF.

DNA for the CDR3: TGCGCCAGCAGCTTGGCCAGGGTCGGCACCTACAATGAGCAGTTCTTC. Protein product: CASSLARVGTYNEQFF. This chain uses TRBV5-1 with TRBJ2-1; tentatively, D is TRBD1 (5 bases). The length of the CDR3 is 16 residues. Germline CDR1 and CDR2: SGHRS and YFSETQ. The germline V and J ends were trimmed by 0 bases and 2 bases, with 12 bases remaining between them.

The CDR3 is CASSAPGTVSYEQYF. In DNA, the CDR3 is TGTGCCAGCAGTGCGCCCGGGACAGTCTCCTACGAGCAGTACTTC. This chain uses TRBV25-1 with TRBJ2-7, with 7 bases identical to TRBD1. The germline CDR1 and CDR2 sequences are MGHDK and SYGVNS. The trim removed 4 bases at V and 0 bases at J, leaving 6 bases unmatched. The CDR3 contains 15 residues.